This entry describes one TCR beta chain. Its specificity is unknown. The sample is drawn from a study of CD8 T cells in Susac syndrome. Study results and caveats: The authors acknowledged that the study's TCR sequencing and HLA analysis involved relatively few individuals.

Random-hexamer reverse transcription was applied to roughly 0.45 to 1 ug RNA. The amplification used immunoSEQ multiplex PCR on TCR beta CDR3; it spanned 54 Vbeta and 13 Jbeta. Via MiXCR, TCRdb re-called the immunoSEQ multiplex PCR reads, giving one row per CDR3 protein. The profile covers around 220,000 distinct CDR3 sequences, with about 94% appearing a single time and 0.1% to 0.15% taken by the ten largest. The germline V gene has CDR1 LNHDA and CDR2 SQIVND (reference sequence). The CDR3 sequence is 13 residues long. The V gene lost 5 bases and the J gene lost 2 bases, with 10 bases spanning the gap. Sequencing of TCR beta, carried out with a high-throughput approach, was applied to CD8+ and CD4+ T cells from the blood. TEMRA cells underwent FACS enrichment and CD8+ and CD4+ T cells underwent negative isolation.

Sequences were obtained from CD8+ T cells from PBMCs. The rearrangement links TRBV19 to TRBJ2-7; D unclear. The receptor was derived from a human donor with multiple sclerosis. The CDR3 nucleotides read TGTGCCAGTAGTTGGGGAATCACCTACGAGCAGTACTTC. Its translation: CASSWGITYEQYF. Full variable domain (outside the CDR3, taken from reference TRBV19 and TRBJ2-7): DGGITQSPKYLFRKEGQNVTLSCEQNLNHDAMYWYRQDPGQGLRLIYYSQIVNDFQKGDIAEGYSVSREKKESFPLTVTSAQKNPTAFYLCASSWGITYEQYFGPGTRLTVT.